This T cell receptor beta chain was profiled in a study of CD8 T cells in Susac syndrome. Germline assignment: CDR1 DFQATT and CDR2 SNEGSKA (reference sequence). Trimming took 7 bases from V and 2 from J, leaving 15 bases between them. The CDR3 is 13 amino acids. An amount of RNA that ranged from about 0.45 to 1 ug was reverse transcribed with random hexamers. With immunoSEQ multiplex PCR, TCR beta CDR3 was amplified across 54 Vbeta and 13 Jbeta. TCRdb ran MiXCR on the immunoSEQ multiplex PCR reads and lists one entry per CDR3 protein. The sample has about 66,000 distinct CDR3 sequences, 85% to 95% seen once.

The TCR sequence derives from a human donor with multiple sclerosis. Sequences were obtained from CD8+ T cells from PBMCs. V gene TRBV20-1 combines with J gene TRBJ2-7; D ambiguous. CDR3 DNA: TGCAGTGGGTCGAGCCACGACCCCTACGAGCAGTACTTC. This translates into CSGSSHDPYEQYF.